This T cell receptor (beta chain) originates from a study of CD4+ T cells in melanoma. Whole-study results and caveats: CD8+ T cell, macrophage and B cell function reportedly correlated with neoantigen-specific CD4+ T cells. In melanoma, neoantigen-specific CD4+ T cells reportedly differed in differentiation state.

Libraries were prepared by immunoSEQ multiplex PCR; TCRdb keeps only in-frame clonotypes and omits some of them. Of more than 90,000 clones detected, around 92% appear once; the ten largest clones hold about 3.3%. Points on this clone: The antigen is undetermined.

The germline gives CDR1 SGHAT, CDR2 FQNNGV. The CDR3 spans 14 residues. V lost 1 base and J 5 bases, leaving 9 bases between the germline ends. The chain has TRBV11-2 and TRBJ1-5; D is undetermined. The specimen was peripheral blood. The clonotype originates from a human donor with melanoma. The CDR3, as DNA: TGTGCCAGCAGCTTAGGTCAGATAGATCAGCCCCAGCATTTT. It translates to CASSLGQIDQPQHF.